The rows below give T cell receptor beta chains drawn from one sample of a study of type 1 regulatory T cells. TCRdb called the reads again in MiXCR, with one record for every CDR3 protein. Counted here are some 100,000 distinct CDR3 sequences, around a third occurring once; the ten biggest clones make up 2% to 2.5%. Input material: CD4+ T cells, either the whole sample or a sorted fraction (not recorded which). The receptors were sampled from a human donor in good health. The CDR3 runs from the conserved cysteine through the conserved F or W. D genes are given only for firm matches. Only part of the rows carry a size: once, few, many, or a class if the clone is expanded.

clone_size d_call cdr3_length j_call v_call cdr3_nt cdr3_aa
NA NA 15 TRBJ2-5 TRBV5-1 TGCGCCAGCAGCTTTCGGGCAGGGAATCTGGAGACCCAGTACTTC CASSFRAGNLETQYF
NA TRBD2 15 TRBJ2-5 TRBV15 TGTGCCACCAGCCGGGATCCGGGGGGAGGTGAGACCCAGTACTTC CATSRDPGGGETQYF
once TRBD2 13 TRBJ2-1 TRBV3-1 TGTGCCAGCAGCCGGACTAGCGGCTCAGAGGGGTTCTTC CASSRTSGSEGFF
NA TRBD1 16 TRBJ2-2 TRBV6-2/TRBV6-3 TGTGCCAGCAGCCGAAAGCCGGGACAGGCGTCCGGGGAGCTGTTTTTT CASSRKPGQASGELFF
NA NA 14 TRBJ2-1 TRBV7-9 TGTGCCAGCAGCTTTAAGGGGAGCAACAATGAGCAGTTCTTC CASSFKGSNNEQFF
few TRBD1 21 TRBJ2-3 TRBV2 TGTGCCAGCAGTGTAGCCTCATGGGGACAGGGGGTCCTCTTCGGCACAGATACGCAGTATTTT CASSVASWGQGVLFGTDTQYF
NA NA 13 TRBJ1-5 TRBV5-1 TGCGCCAGCAGCTTGGAGAGCGATCAGCCCCAGCATTTT CASSLESDQPQHF
NA NA 15 TRBJ2-3 TRBV4-1 TGCGCCAGCAGCCAAGACCAGTGGGGCACAGATACGCAGTATTTT CASSQDQWGTDTQYF
NA TRBD2 15 TRBJ2-1 TRBV19 TGTGCCAGTAGTAGGGACCGGGGGGGCAGCGATGAGCAGTTCTTC CASSRDRGGSDEQFF
NA TRBD2 17 TRBJ2-2 TRBV5-1 TGCGCCAGCAGCACTGGGACTAGCAGTCCTTTCACCGGGGAGCTGTTTTTT CASSTGTSSPFTGELFF
few NA 16 TRBJ1-3 TRBV10-3 TGTGCCATCAGTGAATCGTGGCAGAGCTCTGGAAACACCATATATTTT CAISESWQSSGNTIYF
NA NA 18 TRBJ2-3 TRBV11-2 TGTGCCAGCAGAACCCGACCGGTAGCCCTGGGGATCACAGATACGCAGTATTTT CASRTRPVALGITDTQYF
few NA 15 TRBJ2-2 TRBV6-9 TGTGCCAGCCGGGAGCGGGTCCCGAACACCGGGGAGCTGTTTTTT CASRERVPNTGELFF
few NA 15 TRBJ1-1 TRBV24-1 TGTGCCACCAGTGATAGGACGGATGAGAACACTGAAGCTTTCTTT CATSDRTDENTEAFF
few NA 14 TRBJ2-3 TRBV10-3 TGTGCCAGCAACAACTATGAGGGGACAGATACGCAGTATTTT CASNNYEGTDTQYF
few NA 13 TRBJ2-1 TRBV7-6 TGTGCCAGCAGCTTAGCTAGCACCTATGAGCAGTTCTTC CASSLASTYEQFF
NA TRBD1 15 TRBJ2-1 TRBV6-5 TGTGCCAGCAGCCGACCGGGACAGGGAATCAATGAGCAGTTCTTC CASSRPGQGINEQFF
NA TRBD1 15 TRBJ1-1 TRBV3-1 TGTGCCAGCAGCCGAGACCTGACAGGGCGCACTGAAGCTTTCTTT CASSRDLTGRTEAFF
NA TRBD2 16 TRBJ2-7 TRBV12-3/TRBV12-4 TGTGCCAGCAAAGAGCGGGAGGGCCTCACGTCTAACGAGCAGTACTTC CASKEREGLTSNEQYF
few TRBD1 13 TRBJ2-7 TRBV20-1 TGCAGTGCTAGAGCCGGGACAGGCTACGAGCAGTACTTC CSARAGTGYEQYF
NA TRBD2 13 TRBJ2-1 TRBV29-1 TGCAGCGTTGAAGGCGGGAGGGTGAATGAGCAGTTCTTC CSVEGGRVNEQFF
NA TRBD1 14 TRBJ1-1 TRBV7-2 TGTGCCAACAGCTCCCTACCGGGACAGGGTTACGCTTTCTTT CANSSLPGQGYAFF
few NA 14 TRBJ2-7 TRBV7-6 TGTGCCAGCAGCTTAGCAGTCTCATCCTACGAGCAGTACTTC CASSLAVSSYEQYF
once NA 13 TRBJ2-1 TRBV10-1 TGCGCCAGCAGCCAGTTCCTAGGAGATGAGCAGTTCTTC CASSQFLGDEQFF